This entry concerns a single T cell receptor (beta chain). Its antigen is not known. The study excluded patients with uncontrolled infection, other autoimmune disease, pregnancy or lactation. PBMCs were collected from a 10 ml volume of fresh peripheral blood. In germline, CDR1 is SGHRS, CDR2 YFSETQ. The germline V and J ends were trimmed by 0 bases and 0 bases, with 12 bases remaining between them. This CDR3 contains 16 residues. This entry belongs to a study of T cells in Graves' hyperthyroidism and ophthalmopathy. At the level of the study: The initial diagnosis was the point when peripheral blood was collected, ahead of any treatment. Whole-study results and caveats: In the blood, most expanded thyroid clonotypes above 0.001 appeared as well.

The CDR3 regions of TCR beta were amplified from RNA transcripts. First-round RT-PCR targeting the TCR CDR3 was performed with the HTBI primer set. One entry per CDR3 protein, called by TCRdb with MiXCR from the multiplex PCR reads. The sample has 600,000 to 650,000 distinct CDR3 sequences; around 15% are singletons. The sequence was collected from a woman in her twenties or thirties with Graves' hyperthyroidism. Sequences were obtained from blood. The chain has TRBV5-1 and TRBJ2-5, with a weak D call TRBD2 (6 bases). DNA of the CDR3: TGCGCCAGCAGCTTGGCCGGGGGACTCCACCAAGAGACCCAGTACTTC. It encodes CASSLAGGLHQETQYF.